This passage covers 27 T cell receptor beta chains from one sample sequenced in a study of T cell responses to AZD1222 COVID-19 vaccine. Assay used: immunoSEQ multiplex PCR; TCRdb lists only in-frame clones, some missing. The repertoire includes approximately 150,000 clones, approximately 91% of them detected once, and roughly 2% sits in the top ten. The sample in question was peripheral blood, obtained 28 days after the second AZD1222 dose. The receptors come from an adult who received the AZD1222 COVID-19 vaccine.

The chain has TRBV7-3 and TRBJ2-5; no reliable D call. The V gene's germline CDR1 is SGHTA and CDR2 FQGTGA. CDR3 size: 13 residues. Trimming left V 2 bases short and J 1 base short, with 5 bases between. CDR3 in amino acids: CASSLGLQETQYF. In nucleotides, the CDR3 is TGTGCCAGCAGCTTAGGCCTCCAAGAGACCCAGTACTTC.

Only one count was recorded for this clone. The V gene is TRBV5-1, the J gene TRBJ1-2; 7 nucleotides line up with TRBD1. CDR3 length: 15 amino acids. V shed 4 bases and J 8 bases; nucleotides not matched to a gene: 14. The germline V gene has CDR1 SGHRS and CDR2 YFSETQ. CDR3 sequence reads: CASSRNPTGLGGYTF. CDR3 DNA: TGCGCCAGCAGCCGTAACCCGACAGGGTTGGGCGGCTACACCTTC.

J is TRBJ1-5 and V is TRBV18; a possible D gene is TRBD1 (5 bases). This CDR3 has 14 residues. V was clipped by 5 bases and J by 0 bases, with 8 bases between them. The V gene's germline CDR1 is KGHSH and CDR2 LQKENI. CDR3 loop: CASSSGNSNQPQHF. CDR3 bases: TGTGCCAGCTCATCAGGGAATAGCAATCAGCCCCAGCATTTT. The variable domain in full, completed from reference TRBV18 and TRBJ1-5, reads NAGVMQNPRHLVRRRGQEARLRCSPMKGHSHVYWYRQLPEEGLKFMVYLQKENIIDESGMPKERFSAEFPKEGPSILRIQQVVRGDSAAYFCASSSGNSNQPQHFGDGTRLSIL.

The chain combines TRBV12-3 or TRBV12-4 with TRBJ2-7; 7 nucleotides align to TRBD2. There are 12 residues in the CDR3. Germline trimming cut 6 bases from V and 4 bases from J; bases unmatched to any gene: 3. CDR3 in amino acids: CASSPGGYEQYF. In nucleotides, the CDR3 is TGTGCCAGCAGCCCCGGGGGGTACGAGCAGTACTTC.

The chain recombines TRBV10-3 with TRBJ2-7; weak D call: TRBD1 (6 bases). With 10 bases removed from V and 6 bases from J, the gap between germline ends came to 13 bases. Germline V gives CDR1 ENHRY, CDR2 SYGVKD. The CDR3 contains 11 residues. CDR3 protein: CATGQSAEQYF. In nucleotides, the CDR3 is TGTGCCACAGGACAGTCTGCCGAGCAGTACTTC.

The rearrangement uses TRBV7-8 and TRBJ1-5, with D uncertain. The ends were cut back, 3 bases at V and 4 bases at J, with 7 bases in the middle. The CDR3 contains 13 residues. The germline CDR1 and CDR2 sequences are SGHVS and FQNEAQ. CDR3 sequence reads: CASSLRVNQPQHF. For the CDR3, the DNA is TGTGCCAGCAGCTTGCGCGTTAATCAGCCCCAGCATTTT.

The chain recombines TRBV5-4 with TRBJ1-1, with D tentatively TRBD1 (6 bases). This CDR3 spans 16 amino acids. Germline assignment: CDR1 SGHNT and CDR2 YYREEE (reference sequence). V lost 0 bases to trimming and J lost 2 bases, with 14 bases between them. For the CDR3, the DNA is TGTGCCAGCAGCTTGGGTTCTGGACAGACCAACACTGAAGCTTTCTTT. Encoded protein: CASSLGSGQTNTEAFF.

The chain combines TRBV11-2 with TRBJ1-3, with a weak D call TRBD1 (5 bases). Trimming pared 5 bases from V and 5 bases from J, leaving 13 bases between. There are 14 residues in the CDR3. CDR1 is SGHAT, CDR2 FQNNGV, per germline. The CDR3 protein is CASSPQGVRNTIYF. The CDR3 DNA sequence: TGTGCCAGCAGCCCCCAGGGAGTTCGAAACACCATATATTTT.

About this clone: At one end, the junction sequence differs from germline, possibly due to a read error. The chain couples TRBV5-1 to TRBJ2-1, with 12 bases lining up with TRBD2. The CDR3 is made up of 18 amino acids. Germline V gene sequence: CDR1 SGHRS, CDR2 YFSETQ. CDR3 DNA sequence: TGCGCCAGCAGCCCGCGGACTAGCGGGATTACCTCCCACAATGAGCAGTTCTTC. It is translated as CASSPRTSGITSHNEQFF.

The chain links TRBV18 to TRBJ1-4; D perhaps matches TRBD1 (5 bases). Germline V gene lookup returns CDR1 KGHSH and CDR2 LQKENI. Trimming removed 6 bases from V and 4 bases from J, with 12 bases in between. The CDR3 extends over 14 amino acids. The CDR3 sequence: CASSLTAYNEKLFF. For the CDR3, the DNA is TGTGCCAGCTCTCTGACAGCCTATAATGAAAAACTGTTTTTT.

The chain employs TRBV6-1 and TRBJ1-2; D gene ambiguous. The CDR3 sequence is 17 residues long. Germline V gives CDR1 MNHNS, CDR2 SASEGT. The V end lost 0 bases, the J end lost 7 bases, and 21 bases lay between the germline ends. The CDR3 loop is CASSEASSGFSRFGYTF. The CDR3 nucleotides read TGTGCCAGCAGTGAAGCGTCATCCGGCTTTTCCCGATTTGGCTACACCTTC.

The CDR3 loop reads CASNSAGSNNEQFF. DNA of the CDR3: TGTGCCAGCAACTCAGCGGGATCCAACAATGAGCAGTTCTTC. V and J are TRBV6-5 and TRBJ2-1, with 7 bases fitting TRBD2. The CDR3 spans 14 residues. The ends lost 7 bases at V and 5 bases at J; junction bases unmatched: 8. Germline V gene sequence: CDR1 MNHEY, CDR2 SVGAGI.

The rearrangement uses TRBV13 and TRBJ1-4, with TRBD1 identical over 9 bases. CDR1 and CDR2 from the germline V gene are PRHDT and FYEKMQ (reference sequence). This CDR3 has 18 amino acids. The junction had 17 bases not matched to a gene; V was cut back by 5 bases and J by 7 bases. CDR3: CASSLAGTGFRGGEKLFF. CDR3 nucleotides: TGTGCCAGCAGCCTTGCCGGGACAGGGTTCCGAGGTGGTGAAAAACTGTTTTTT. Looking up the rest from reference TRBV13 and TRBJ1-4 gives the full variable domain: AAGVIQSPRHLIKEKRETATLKCYPIPRHDTVYWYQQGPGQDPQFLISFYEKMQSDKGSIPDRFSAQQFSDYHSELNMSSLELGDSALYFCASSLAGTGFRGGEKLFFGSGTQLSVL.

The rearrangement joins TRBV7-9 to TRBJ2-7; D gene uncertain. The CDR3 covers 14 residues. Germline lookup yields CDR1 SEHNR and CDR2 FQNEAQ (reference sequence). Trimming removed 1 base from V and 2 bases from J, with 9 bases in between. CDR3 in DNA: TGTGCCAGCAGCTTAGAAGACGCTGCCTACGAGCAGTACTTC. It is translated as CASSLEDAAYEQYF.

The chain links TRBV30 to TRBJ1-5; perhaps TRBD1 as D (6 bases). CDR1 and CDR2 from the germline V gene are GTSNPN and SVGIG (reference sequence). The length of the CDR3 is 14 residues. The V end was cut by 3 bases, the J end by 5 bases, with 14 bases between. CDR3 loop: CAWSQGTSYQPQHF. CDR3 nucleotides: TGTGCCTGGAGCCAGGGGACATCGTATCAGCCCCAGCATTTT.

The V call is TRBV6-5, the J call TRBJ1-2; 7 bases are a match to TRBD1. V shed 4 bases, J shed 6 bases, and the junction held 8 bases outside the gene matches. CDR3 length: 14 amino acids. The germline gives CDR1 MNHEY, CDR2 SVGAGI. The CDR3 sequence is CASSSAGGSNGYTF. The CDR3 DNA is TGTGCCAGCAGTTCCGCAGGGGGAAGCAATGGCTACACCTTC.

The CDR3 DNA reads as TGTGCCAGCAGCCGTTCGGGGAGAAACACTGAAGCTTTCTTT. Its protein is CASSRSGRNTEAFF. V and J are TRBV27 and TRBJ1-1; D unresolved. With 6 bases removed from V and 2 bases from J, the gap between germline ends came to 13 bases. This CDR3 is built from 14 residues. From germline, CDR1 is MNHEY and CDR2 SMNVEV (reference sequence).

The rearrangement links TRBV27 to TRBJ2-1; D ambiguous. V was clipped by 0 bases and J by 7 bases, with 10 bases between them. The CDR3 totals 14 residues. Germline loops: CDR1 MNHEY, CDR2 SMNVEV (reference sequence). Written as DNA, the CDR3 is TGTGCCAGCAGTTTATCTGCCAGGAATAATGAGCAGTTCTTC. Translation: CASSLSARNNEQFF.

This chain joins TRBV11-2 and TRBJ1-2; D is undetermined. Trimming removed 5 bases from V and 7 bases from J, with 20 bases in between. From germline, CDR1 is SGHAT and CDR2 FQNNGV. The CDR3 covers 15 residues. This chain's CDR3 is CASSLTESVGRGYTF. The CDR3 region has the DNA TGTGCCAGCAGCCTAACGGAGTCGGTGGGTCGTGGCTACACCTTC.

CDR3 nucleotide sequence: TGTGCCAGCACACCTAGCGGGAGGAGCTCTGGGGCCAACGTCCTGACTTTC. Encoded protein: CASTPSGRSSGANVLTF. The gene calls are TRBV4-2 and TRBJ2-6, with 11 bases identical to TRBD2. V lost 7 bases, J lost 0 bases, and 5 bases stayed unmatched. This CDR3 spans 17 amino acids. CDR1 and CDR2 from the germline V gene are LGHNA and YNFKEQ.

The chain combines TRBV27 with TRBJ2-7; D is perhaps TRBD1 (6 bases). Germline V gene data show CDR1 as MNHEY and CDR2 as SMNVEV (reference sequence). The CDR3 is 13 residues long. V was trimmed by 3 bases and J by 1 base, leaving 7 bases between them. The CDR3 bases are TGTGCCAGCAGTTTGGACAGTTCCTACGAGCAGTACTTC. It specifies CASSLDSSYEQYF.

CDR3: CASSPIPDRGRTEQYF. The CDR3 nucleotides are TGTGCCAGCTCACCTATACCGGACAGGGGGCGAACCGAGCAGTACTTC. The V call is TRBV18, the J call TRBJ2-7; 11 bases fit TRBD1. Germline values: CDR1 KGHSH, CDR2 LQKENI. With 3 bases clipped from V and 6 bases from J, the junction kept 10 bases outside the gene matches. The CDR3 length is 16 residues.

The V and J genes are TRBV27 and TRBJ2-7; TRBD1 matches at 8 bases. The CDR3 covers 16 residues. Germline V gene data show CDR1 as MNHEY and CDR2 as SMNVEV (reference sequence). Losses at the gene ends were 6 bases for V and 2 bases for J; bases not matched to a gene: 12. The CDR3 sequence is CASSPSTGAITYEQYF. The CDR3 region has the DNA TGTGCCAGCAGCCCATCGACAGGGGCTATTACCTACGAGCAGTACTTC.

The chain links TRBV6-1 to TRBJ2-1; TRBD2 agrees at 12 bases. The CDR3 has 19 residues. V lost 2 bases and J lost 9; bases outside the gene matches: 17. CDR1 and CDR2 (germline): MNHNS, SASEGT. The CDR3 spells CASSEWGPSGRALSSEQFF. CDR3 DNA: TGTGCCAGCAGTGAATGGGGGCCTAGCGGGAGGGCGTTGTCATCTGAGCAGTTCTTC.

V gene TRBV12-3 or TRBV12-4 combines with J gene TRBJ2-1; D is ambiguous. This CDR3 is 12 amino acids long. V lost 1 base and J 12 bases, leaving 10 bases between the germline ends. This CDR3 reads CASSLGTFRQFF. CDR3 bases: TGTGCCAGCAGTTTAGGAACCTTTCGGCAGTTCTTC.

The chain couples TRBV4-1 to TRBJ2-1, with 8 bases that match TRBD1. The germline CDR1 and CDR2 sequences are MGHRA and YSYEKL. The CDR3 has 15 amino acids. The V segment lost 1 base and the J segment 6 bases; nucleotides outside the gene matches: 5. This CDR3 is CASSQAPGGFNEQFF. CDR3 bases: TGCGCCAGCAGCCAAGCCCCAGGGGGCTTCAATGAGCAGTTCTTC.

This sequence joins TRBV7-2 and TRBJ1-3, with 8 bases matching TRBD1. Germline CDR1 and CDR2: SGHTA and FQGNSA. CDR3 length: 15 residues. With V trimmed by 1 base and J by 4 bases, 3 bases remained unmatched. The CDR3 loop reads CASSLGTGPGNTIYF. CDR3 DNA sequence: TGTGCCAGCAGCTTAGGGACAGGGCCGGGAAACACCATATATTTT.